Shown below are 30 T cell receptor beta chains from a single sample sequenced in a study of metastatic and nonmetastatic thyroid tumors. From the PCR reads, TCRdb re-called clones with MiXCR. The sample records around 20,000 clones, approximately 32% being singletons. Ahead of thyroid surgery, no patient had received treatment of any kind. The sequenced material came from adjacent normal tissue. Receptor source: a female donor with papillary thyroid cancer or a benign thyroid nodule (not recorded which). Some clones in this sample may be carry-over from other donors' samples.

The CDR3 coding sequence is TGTGCCATCAGTAGATCGGGACAGCAGTACAATGAGCAGTTCTTC. Amino acid sequence: CAISRSGQQYNEQFF. The V call is TRBV10-3, the J call TRBJ2-1; TRBD1 matches 7 bases. J lost 4 bases, V lost 5 bases, and 8 bases had no gene match. CDR3 length: 15 residues. Germline lookup yields CDR1 ENHRY and CDR2 SYGVKD.

This clone was found many times. V is TRBV28 and J is TRBJ2-7; possibly TRBD2 for D (5 bases). Trimming shortened V by 6 bases and J by 0 bases, and 9 bases separated the two germline ends. CDR1 is MDHEN, CDR2 SYDVKM, per germline. The length of the CDR3 is 13 residues. CDR3 amino acids: CASREGFSYEQYF. In DNA, the CDR3 is TGTGCCAGCAGAGAGGGTTTCTCCTACGAGCAGTACTTC.

At least ten counts were recorded for this clone. An end of the junction differs from the germline gene, which may be a read error. The chain employs TRBV2 and TRBJ1-3; D possibly corresponds to TRBD1 (5 bases). Germline CDR1 and CDR2: SNHLY and FYNNEI. CDR3 length: 15 amino acids. CDR3 amino acids: CASMLGTVSGNTRDF. The CDR3 bases are TGTGCCAGCATGTTGGGGACCGTGAGTGGAAACACCAGAGATTTT.

The chain is built from TRBV11-2 and TRBJ2-1; 15 nucleotides line up with TRBD2. The CDR3 runs 16 residues. V lost 1 base to trimming and J lost 9 bases; unmatched junction nucleotides: 4. Germline V gene lookup returns CDR1 SGHAT and CDR2 FQNNGV. This CDR3 reads CASSLGTSGRDAEQFF. The DNA for the CDR3 is TGTGCCAGCAGCTTAGGGACTAGCGGGAGGGATGCTGAGCAGTTCTTC.

The rearrangement uses TRBV20-1 and TRBJ2-7; D ambiguous. The CDR3 is 10 amino acids. Germline values: CDR1 DFQATT, CDR2 SNEGSKA (reference sequence). The V gene lost 6 bases and the J gene lost 6 bases, with 9 bases spanning the gap. This chain's CDR3 is CSAPKGEQYF. CDR3 DNA sequence: TGCAGTGCCCCCAAAGGCGAGCAGTACTTC.

This rearrangement joins TRBV2 to TRBJ1-2, with a weak D call TRBD1 (5 bases). The V and J ends lost 6 bases and 8 bases respectively, with 16 bases between them. Germline assignment: CDR1 SNHLY and CDR2 FYNNEI. The CDR3 is 13 amino acids. The CDR3 loop reads CASRRDRGSGYTF. CDR3 sequence (DNA): TGTGCCAGCAGGCGAGATAGGGGTAGCGGCTACACCTTC. The variable domain in full, with the rest retrieved from reference TRBV2 and TRBJ1-2, is EPEVTQTPSHQVTQMGQEVILRCVPISNHLYFYWYRQILGQKVEFLVSFYNNEISEKSEIFDDQFSVERPDGSNFTLKIRSTKLEDSAMYFCASRRDRGSGYTFGSGTRLTVV.

A few counts support this clone. The CDR3 DNA sequence: TGTGCCAGCAGCTTCATTCCTAGCGGCTCGTTCCCCTACGAGCAGTACTTC. It specifies CASSFIPSGSFPYEQYF. This chain connects TRBV12-3 or TRBV12-4 to TRBJ2-7, with TRBD2 identical over 7 bases. CDR3 length: 17 residues. Germline trimming cut 6 bases from V and 2 bases from J; bases unmatched to any gene: 16.

In its sample, this clone is medium-sized. The CDR3 coding sequence is TGTGCCAGCAGCTTAGAACCGTATAATTCACCCCTCCACTTT. This translates into CASSLEPYNSPLHF. The chain is built from TRBV11-2 and TRBJ1-6; D unclear. Germline CDR1 and CDR2: SGHAT and FQNNGV. V dropped 0 bases and J dropped 4 bases, with 4 bases sitting between them. The CDR3 contains 14 residues.

The chain carries TRBV2 and TRBJ1-2, with TRBD1 matching over 9 bases. CDR3 length: 15 amino acids. After removal of 6 bases from V and 4 bases from J, the junction contained 9 bases not matched to a gene. Germline values: CDR1 SNHLY, CDR2 FYNNEI. CDR3 DNA: TGTGCCAGCAGGGACAGGGGCGTTGGGGCCTATGGCTACACCTTC. It translates to CASRDRGVGAYGYTF.

The chain recombines TRBV6-1 with TRBJ2-1, with TRBD2 identical over 7 bases. The junction had 6 bases not matched to a gene; V was cut back by 7 bases and J by 9 bases. This CDR3 has 12 amino acids. Germline CDR1 MNHNS, CDR2 SASEGT. This CDR3 reads CASKTGGGEQFF. CDR3 bases: TGTGCCAGCAAAACGGGCGGGGGTGAGCAGTTCTTC.

This chain connects TRBV9 to TRBJ2-1; D call uncertain. Germline loops: CDR1 SGDLS, CDR2 YYNGEE. The length of the CDR3 is 16 residues. Trimming left V 0 bases short and J 0 bases short, with 10 bases between. The CDR3 sequence is CASSVGRTSSYNEQFF. CDR3 sequence (DNA): TGTGCCAGCAGCGTAGGACGAACCAGCTCCTACAATGAGCAGTTCTTC.

The chain recombines TRBV14 with TRBJ2-3; D may be TRBD2 (6 bases). This CDR3 contains 15 residues. Germline loops: CDR1 SGHDN, CDR2 FVKESK. Trimming pared 3 bases from V and 2 bases from J, leaving 12 bases between. In nucleotides, the CDR3 is TGTGCCAGCAGCCATATAGCGGATTTCACAGATACGCAGTATTTT. Translated: CASSHIADFTDTQYF.

This clone was found many times. This chain uses TRBV20-1 with TRBJ2-1; possible D gene TRBD2, 7 bases. V lost 7 bases, J lost 9 bases, and 13 bases lay in between. The CDR3 has 11 amino acids. CDR1 is DFQATT, CDR2 SNEGSKA, per germline (reference sequence). DNA of the CDR3: TGCAGTGGCGCAAGGGGGGGTGAGCAGTTCTTC. Its translation is CSGARGGEQFF.

The sample holds a few counts of this clone. This sequence joins TRBV6-1 and TRBJ2-1; TRBD2 is a possible D gene (6 bases). The V gene lost 5 bases and the J gene lost 0 bases, with 8 bases spanning the gap. This CDR3 region has 14 residues. CDR1 and CDR2 from the germline V gene are MNHNS and SASEGT. Written as DNA, the CDR3 is TGTGCCAGCAGTCTGCGGGGCTCCTACAATGAGCAGTTCTTC. Translation gives CASSLRGSYNEQFF.

Only a few counts were recorded for this clone. CDR3 DNA: TGTGCCAGCAGTTTATCAGGGGCGCCAGGGAGAGGCTACACCTTC. Translation gives CASSLSGAPGRGYTF. This sequence joins TRBV27 and TRBJ1-2; D may be TRBD1 (5 bases). Germline V lookup: CDR1 MNHEY, CDR2 SMNVEV (reference sequence). The V end was cut by 0 bases, the J end by 8 bases, with 16 bases between. This CDR3 has 15 amino acids.

The sample holds many counts of this clone. The V gene is TRBV6-6, the J gene TRBJ2-7, with a tentative D call TRBD2 (6 bases). Deletions cut 3 bases from V and 6 bases from J, with 24 bases between. Germline CDR1 is MNHNY and CDR2 is SVGAGI (reference sequence). This CDR3 comprises 17 residues. DNA of the CDR3: TGTGCCAGCAGTTATTTAGTCTCCAGCGGGCCGAGGGTCGAGCAGTACTTC. This encodes CASSYLVSSGPRVEQYF.

J is TRBJ1-2 and V is TRBV6-6; D remains unclear. The CDR3 loop spans 16 amino acids. CDR1 and CDR2 (germline): MNHNY, SVGAGI (reference sequence). Trimming removed 0 bases at V and 4 bases at J, with 15 bases between. This CDR3 is CASSYSSFPLFYGYTF. In DNA, the CDR3 is TGTGCCAGCAGTTACTCGTCCTTCCCCCTCTTCTATGGCTACACCTTC.

The rearrangement uses TRBV12-5 and TRBJ2-3, with 13 bases aligning to TRBD2. Germline V lookup: CDR1 LGHNT, CDR2 FRNRAP. The CDR3 runs 17 residues. V dropped 5 bases and J dropped 2; count of bases not matched to a gene: 7. CDR3 DNA sequence: TGTGCTAGTGGTCCCGGACTAGCGGGGGCCTACACAGATACGCAGTATTTT. It codes for CASGPGLAGAYTDTQYF.

The table lists this clone with many counts. The rearrangement uses TRBV29-1 and TRBJ1-4; D not resolved. CDR1 is SQVTM and CDR2 is ANQGSEA in the germline V gene. V lost 4 bases, J lost 7 bases, and 13 bases lay in between. This CDR3 contains 13 residues. The DNA of the CDR3 is TGCAGCGTTGTCGGTGTGGACGGTGAAAAACTGTTTTTT. It specifies CSVVGVDGEKLFF.

The table lists this clone with a few counts. The chain is built from TRBV10-3 and TRBJ1-1; no clear D. This CDR3 contains 13 residues. The germline V gene has CDR1 ENHRY and CDR2 SYGVKD. The V gene lost 2 bases and the J gene lost 1 base, with 5 bases spanning the gap. CDR3 in DNA: TGTGCCATCAGTGAGCGGGAGAACACTGAAGCTTTCTTT. It encodes CAISERENTEAFF.

There are a few counts of this clone. V usage is TRBV6-1 and J usage is TRBJ2-7; 7 bases are a match to TRBD1. Germline-derived CDR1 and CDR2 are MNHNS and SASEGT. This CDR3 comprises 13 residues. Trimming cost V 6 bases and J 13 bases; bases outside gene matches: 15. CDR3 protein: CASSQTGTAAYYF. The DNA for the CDR3 is TGTGCCAGCAGCCAAACCGGGACAGCCGCATACTACTTC.

This clone was found many times. This sequence joins TRBV6-2 or TRBV6-3 and TRBJ1-6; D not resolved. V gave up 6 bases and J gave up 10 bases, with 16 bases separating them. The CDR3 is 14 residues long. CDR1 is MNHEY and CDR2 is SVGEGT in the germline V gene. In DNA form, the CDR3 reads TGTGCCAGCAGCCCACTCCTGGCGTCGTCACCCCTCCACTTT. It codes for CASSPLLASSPLHF.

This clone has more than one count but fewer than ten. The genes are TRBV6-2 or TRBV6-3 and TRBJ2-1, with 7 positions matching TRBD2. Germline CDR1 is MNHEY and CDR2 is SVGEGT. This CDR3 has 15 amino acids. J lost 5 bases, V lost 0 bases, and 4 bases had no gene match. CDR3 sequence: CASSYSGRSHNEQFF. DNA of the CDR3: TGTGCCAGCAGTTACTCCGGGAGGAGCCACAATGAGCAGTTCTTC.

The chain combines TRBV6-1 with TRBJ2-2; D possibly corresponds to TRBD2 (7 bases). Per germline, CDR1 MNHNS and CDR2 SASEGT. The CDR3 sequence is 15 residues long. Trimming took 5 bases from V and 6 from J, leaving 16 bases between them. CDR3: CASSPWGGSPGELFF. CDR3 nucleotide sequence: TGTGCCAGCAGTCCCTGGGGGGGCTCCCCCGGGGAGCTGTTTTTT.

V and J are TRBV6-9 and TRBJ2-5; no clear D gene. Germline V lookup: CDR1 MNHGY, CDR2 SVAAGI. CDR3 size: 13 residues. V dropped 3 bases and J dropped 3 bases, with 8 bases sitting between them. This chain's CDR3 is CASSYGKEETQYF. CDR3 nucleotides: TGTGCCAGCAGTTACGGCAAAGAAGAGACCCAGTACTTC.

This clone is medium-sized by share. The rearrangement uses TRBV2 and TRBJ1-2; TRBD1 is a possible D gene (6 bases). Between the trimmed V and J ends, which lost 3 bases and 6 bases, there was a span of 11 bases. This CDR3 is 13 amino acids long. Germline CDR1 reads SNHLY; CDR2 reads FYNNEI. CDR3 protein: CASSDNRVDGYTF. The CDR3 nucleotides are TGTGCCAGCAGTGACAACAGGGTGGATGGCTACACCTTC.

This clone appeared a few times. The chain joins TRBV6-2 or TRBV6-3 to TRBJ2-1; D assignment may be TRBD1 or TRBD2 (5 bases each). Trimming removed 0 bases at V and 9 bases at J, with 15 bases between. Germline CDR1 MNHEY, CDR2 SVGEGT. The CDR3 is made up of 15 amino acids. The CDR3 nucleotides are TGTGCCAGCAGTTACTCCCGGGGCTGGGCGAGTGAGCAGTTCTTC. This codes for CASSYSRGWASEQFF.

This sequence joins TRBV5-1 and TRBJ2-3, with a tentative D call TRBD1 (5 bases). CDR1 is SGHRS and CDR2 is YFSETQ in the germline V gene. V lost 0 bases to trimming and J lost 1 base, with 9 bases between them. This CDR3 has 15 residues. The CDR3 spells CASSLDQGRTDTQYF. In DNA form, the CDR3 reads TGCGCCAGCAGCTTGGACCAGGGCCGCACAGATACGCAGTATTTT.

This clone was seen a handful of times. The V gene is TRBV6-4, the J gene TRBJ2-3; unclear D gene. Germline V CDR1 and CDR2: MRHNA, SNTAGT. This CDR3 region has 13 residues. Trimming removed 0 bases at V and 5 bases at J, with 6 bases between. This CDR3 reads CASSDSIGDTQYF. DNA of the CDR3: TGTGCCAGCAGTGACTCGATTGGAGATACGCAGTATTTT.

This clone is categorized as medium-sized. J is TRBJ1-2 and V is TRBV10-2; TRBD1 agrees at 10 bases. CDR3 size: 13 residues. The germline V gene has CDR1 WSHSY and CDR2 SAAADI. The ends lost 6 bases at V and 3 bases at J; junction bases unmatched: 1. The CDR3 is CASRGTGDYGYTF. The CDR3 DNA sequence: TGCGCCAGCAGAGGGACAGGGGACTATGGCTACACCTTC.